This is a list of T cell receptor beta chains from one sample in a study of OX40 agonist ivuxolimab in advanced cancers. Generated by immunoSEQ multiplex PCR, the TCRdb table keeps only in-frame clones and is missing some. Here the sample spans approximately 67,000 clones, 75% to 95% being singletons. The sample in question was CD4+ or CD8+ T cells sorted from blood, obtained in a trial of the OX40 agonist ivuxolimab. These receptors were obtained from an adult with an advanced solid tumor such as melanoma, head and neck, liver or kidney cancer. CDR3s include the opening cysteine and the closing phenylalanine or tryptophan. Fields, in order: D gene, clone size, V gene, J gene, CDR3 protein, CDR3 DNA. The D gene is left open where the match is weak. Expanded clones get a size class; other rows say once, few or many, or leave the size out.

D: NA; size: NA; V: TRBV27; J: TRBJ2-5; CDR3: CASSFFGREQETQYF; DNA: TGTGCCAGCAGCTTTTTTGGCAGGGAACAAGAGACCCAGTACTTC
D: TRBD2; size: NA; V: TRBV28; J: TRBJ2-1; CDR3: CASSRGLAQPNEQFF; DNA: TGTGCCAGCAGCCGGGGACTAGCCCAACCCAATGAGCAGTTCTTC
D: NA; size: NA; V: TRBV4-3; J: TRBJ1-1; CDR3: CASSYRVGRTEAFF; DNA: TGCGCCAGCAGTTACAGGGTAGGAAGGACTGAAGCTTTCTTT
D: NA; size: NA; V: TRBV2; J: TRBJ1-1; CDR3: CASSVGQTTEAFF; DNA: TGTGCCAGCAGTGTGGGGCAGACCACTGAAGCTTTCTTT
D: NA; size: NA; V: TRBV6-5; J: TRBJ1-1; CDR3: CASSYGPLNTEAFF; DNA: TGTGCCAGCAGTTACGGACCTTTGAACACTGAAGCTTTCTTT
D: NA; size: once; V: TRBV7-8; J: TRBJ2-2; CDR3: CASSLVTGELFF; DNA: TGTGCCAGCAGCTTAGTCACCGGGGAGCTGTTTTTT
D: TRBD1; size: NA; V: TRBV27; J: TRBJ1-6; CDR3: CATSTGTGGLSPLHF; DNA: TGTGCCACCTCAACAGGGACAGGGGGCTTGTCACCCCTCCACTTT
D: TRBD2; size: NA; V: TRBV6-5; J: TRBJ2-7; CDR3: CASSYGGGPNEQYF; DNA: TGTGCCAGCAGTTATGGGGGAGGGCCCAACGAGCAGTACTTC
D: NA; size: NA; V: TRBV2; J: TRBJ2-1; CDR3: CAITDRLGYNEQFF; DNA: TGTGCCATCACGGATCGCTTGGGATACAATGAGCAGTTCTTC
D: TRBD1; size: NA; V: TRBV7-9; J: TRBJ1-4; CDR3: CASSLGQGINEKLFF; DNA: TGTGCCAGCAGCTTAGGACAGGGGATAAATGAAAAACTGTTTTTT